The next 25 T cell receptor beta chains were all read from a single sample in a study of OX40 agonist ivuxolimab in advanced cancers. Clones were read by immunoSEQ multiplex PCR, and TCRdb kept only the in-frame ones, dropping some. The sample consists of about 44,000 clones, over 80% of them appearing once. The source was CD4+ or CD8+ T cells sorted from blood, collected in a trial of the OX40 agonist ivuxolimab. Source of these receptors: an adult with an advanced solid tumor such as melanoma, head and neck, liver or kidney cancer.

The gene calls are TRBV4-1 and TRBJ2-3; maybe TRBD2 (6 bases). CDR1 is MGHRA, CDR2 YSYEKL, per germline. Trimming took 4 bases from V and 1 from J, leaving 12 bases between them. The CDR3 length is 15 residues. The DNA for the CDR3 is TGCGCCAGCAGCCGGAACGGGAGAGGCACAGATACGCAGTATTTT. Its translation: CASSRNGRGTDTQYF.

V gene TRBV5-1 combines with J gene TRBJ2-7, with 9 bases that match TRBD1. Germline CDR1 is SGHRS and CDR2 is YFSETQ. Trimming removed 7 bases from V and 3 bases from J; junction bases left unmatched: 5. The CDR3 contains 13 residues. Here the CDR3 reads CASARDRDYEQYF. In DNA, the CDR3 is TGCGCCAGCGCCCGGGACAGGGACTACGAGCAGTACTTC.

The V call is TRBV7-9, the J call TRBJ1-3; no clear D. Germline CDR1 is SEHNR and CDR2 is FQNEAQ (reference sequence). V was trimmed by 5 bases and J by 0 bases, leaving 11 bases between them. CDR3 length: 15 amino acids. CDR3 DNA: TGTGCCAGCAGCCCCGAGGACTACTCTGGAAACACCATATATTTT. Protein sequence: CASSPEDYSGNTIYF.

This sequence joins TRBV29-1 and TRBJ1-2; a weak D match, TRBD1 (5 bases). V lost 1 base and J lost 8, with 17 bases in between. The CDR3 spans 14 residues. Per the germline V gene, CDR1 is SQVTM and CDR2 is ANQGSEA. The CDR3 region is CSVEAFGSYRGYTF. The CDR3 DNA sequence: TGCAGCGTTGAAGCTTTCGGGTCTTACAGGGGCTACACCTTC. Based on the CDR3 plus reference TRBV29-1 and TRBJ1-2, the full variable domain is SAVISQKPSRDICQRGTSLTIQCQVDSQVTMMFWYRQQPGQSLTLIATANQGSEATYESGFVIDKFPISRPNLTFSTLTVSNMSPEDSSIYLCSVEAFGSYRGYTFGSGTRLTVV.

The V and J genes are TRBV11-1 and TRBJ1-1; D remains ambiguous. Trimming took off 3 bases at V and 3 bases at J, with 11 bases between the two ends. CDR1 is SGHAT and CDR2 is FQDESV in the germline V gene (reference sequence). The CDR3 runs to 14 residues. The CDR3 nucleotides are TGTGCCAGCAGCTTTGTCAGTAAGGACACTGAAGCTTTCTTT. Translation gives CASSFVSKDTEAFF.

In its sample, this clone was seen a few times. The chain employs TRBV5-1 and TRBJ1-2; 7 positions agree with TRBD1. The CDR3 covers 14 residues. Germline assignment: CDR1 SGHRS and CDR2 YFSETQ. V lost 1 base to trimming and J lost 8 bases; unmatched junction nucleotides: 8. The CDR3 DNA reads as TGCGCCAGCAGCTTGAACGAGGGGGCCGGCGGCTACACCTTC. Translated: CASSLNEGAGGYTF. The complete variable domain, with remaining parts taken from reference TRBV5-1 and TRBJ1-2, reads KAGVTQTPRYLIKTRGQQVTLSCSPISGHRSVSWYQQTPGQGLQFLFEYFSETQRNKGNFPGRFSGRQFSNSRSEMNVSTLELGDSALYLCASSLNEGAGGYTFGSGTRLTVV.

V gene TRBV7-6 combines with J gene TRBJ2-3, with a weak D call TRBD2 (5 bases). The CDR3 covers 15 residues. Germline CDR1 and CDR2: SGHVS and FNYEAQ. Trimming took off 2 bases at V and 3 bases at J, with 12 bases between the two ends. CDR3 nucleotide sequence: TGTGCCAGCAGCTTAAGGACTGTCTTAACAGATACGCAGTATTTT. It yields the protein CASSLRTVLTDTQYF.

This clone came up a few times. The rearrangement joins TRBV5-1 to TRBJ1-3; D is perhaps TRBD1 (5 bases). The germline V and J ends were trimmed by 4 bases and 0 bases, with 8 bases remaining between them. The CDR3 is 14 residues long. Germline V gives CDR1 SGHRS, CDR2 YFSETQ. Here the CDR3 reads CASSPTVSGNTIYF. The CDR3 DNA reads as TGCGCCAGCAGCCCGACAGTCTCTGGAAACACCATATATTTT.

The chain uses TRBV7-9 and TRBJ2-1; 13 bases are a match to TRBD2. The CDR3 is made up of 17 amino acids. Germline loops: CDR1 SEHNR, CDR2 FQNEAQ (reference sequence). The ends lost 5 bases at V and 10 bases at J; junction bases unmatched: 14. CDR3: CASSPYRDTSGRDEQFF. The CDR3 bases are TGTGCCAGCAGCCCGTACCGGGATACTAGCGGGAGGGACGAGCAGTTCTTC.

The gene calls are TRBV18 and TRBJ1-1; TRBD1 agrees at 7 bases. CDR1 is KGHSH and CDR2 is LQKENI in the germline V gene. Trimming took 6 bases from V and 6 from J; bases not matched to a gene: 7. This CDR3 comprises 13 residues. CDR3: CASSPDRASEAFF. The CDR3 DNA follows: TGTGCCAGCTCTCCAGACAGGGCCTCTGAAGCTTTCTTT.

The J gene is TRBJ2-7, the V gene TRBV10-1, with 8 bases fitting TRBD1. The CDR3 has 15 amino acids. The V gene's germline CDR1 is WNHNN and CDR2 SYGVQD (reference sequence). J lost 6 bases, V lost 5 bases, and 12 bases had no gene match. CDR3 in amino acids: CASSNPGTGGREQYF. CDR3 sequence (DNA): TGCGCCAGCAGTAACCCCGGGACAGGAGGACGCGAGCAGTACTTC.

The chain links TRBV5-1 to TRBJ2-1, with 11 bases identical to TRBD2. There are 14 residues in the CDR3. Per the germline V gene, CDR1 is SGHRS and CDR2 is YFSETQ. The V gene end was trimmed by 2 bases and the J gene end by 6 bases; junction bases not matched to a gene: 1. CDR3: CASSFGTSGNEQFF. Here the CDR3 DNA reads TGCGCCAGCAGCTTCGGGACTAGCGGCAATGAGCAGTTCTTC.

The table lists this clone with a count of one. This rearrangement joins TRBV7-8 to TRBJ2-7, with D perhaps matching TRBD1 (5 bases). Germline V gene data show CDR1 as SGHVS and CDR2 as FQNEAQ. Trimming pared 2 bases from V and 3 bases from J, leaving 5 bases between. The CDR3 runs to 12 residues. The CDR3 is CASSLQGYEQYF. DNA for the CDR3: TGTGCCAGCAGCTTACAGGGCTACGAGCAGTACTTC.

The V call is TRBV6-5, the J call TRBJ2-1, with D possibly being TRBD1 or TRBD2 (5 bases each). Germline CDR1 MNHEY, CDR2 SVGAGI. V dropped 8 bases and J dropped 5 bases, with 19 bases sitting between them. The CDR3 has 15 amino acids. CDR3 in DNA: TGTGCCAGCGGGCTATCGGGAAGGGGCCACAATGAGCAGTTCTTC. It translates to CASGLSGRGHNEQFF.

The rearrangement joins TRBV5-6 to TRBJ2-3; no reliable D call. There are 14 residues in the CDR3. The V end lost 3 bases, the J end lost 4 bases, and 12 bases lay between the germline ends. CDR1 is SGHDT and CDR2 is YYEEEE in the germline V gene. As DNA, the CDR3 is TGTGCCAGCAGCTCCTCACTAACATCAGATACGCAGTATTTT. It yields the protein CASSSSLTSDTQYF.

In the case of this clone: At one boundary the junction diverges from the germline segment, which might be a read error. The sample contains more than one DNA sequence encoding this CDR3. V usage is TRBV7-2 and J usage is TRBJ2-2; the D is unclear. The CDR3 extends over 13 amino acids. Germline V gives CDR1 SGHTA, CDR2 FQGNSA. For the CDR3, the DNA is TGTGCCAGCAGCTTTGCGTACACCGGAGAGCTGTTTTTT. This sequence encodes CASSFAYTGELFF.

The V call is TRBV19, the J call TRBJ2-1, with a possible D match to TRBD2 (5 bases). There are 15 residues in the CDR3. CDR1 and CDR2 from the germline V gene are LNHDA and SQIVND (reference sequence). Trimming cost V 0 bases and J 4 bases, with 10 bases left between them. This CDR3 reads CASSIDGGFYNEQFF. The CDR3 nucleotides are TGTGCCAGTAGTATAGATGGCGGGTTTTACAATGAGCAGTTCTTC. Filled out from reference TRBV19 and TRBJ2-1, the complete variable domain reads DGGITQSPKYLFRKEGQNVTLSCEQNLNHDAMYWYRQDPGQGLRLIYYSQIVNDFQKGDIAEGYSVSREKKESFPLTVTSAQKNPTAFYLCASSIDGGFYNEQFFGPGTRLTVL.

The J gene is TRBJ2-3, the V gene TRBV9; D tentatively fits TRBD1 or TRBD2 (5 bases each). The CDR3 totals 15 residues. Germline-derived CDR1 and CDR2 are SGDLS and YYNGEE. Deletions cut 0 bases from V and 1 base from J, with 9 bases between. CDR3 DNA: TGTGCCAGCAGCGTAGGAGGGACCCGCACAGATACGCAGTATTTT. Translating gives CASSVGGTRTDTQYF.

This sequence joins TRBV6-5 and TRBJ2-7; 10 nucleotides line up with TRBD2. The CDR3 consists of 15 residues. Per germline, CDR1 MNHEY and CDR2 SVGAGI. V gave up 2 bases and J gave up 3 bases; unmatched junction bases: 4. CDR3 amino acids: CASSYELAGIYEQYF. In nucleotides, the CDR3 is TGTGCCAGCAGTTACGAACTAGCGGGAATCTACGAGCAGTACTTC.

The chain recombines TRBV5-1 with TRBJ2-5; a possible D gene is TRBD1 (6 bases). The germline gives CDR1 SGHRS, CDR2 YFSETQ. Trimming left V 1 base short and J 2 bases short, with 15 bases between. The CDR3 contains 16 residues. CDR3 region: CASSLTGQLIQETQYF. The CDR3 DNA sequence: TGCGCCAGCAGCTTGACCGGACAGCTTATACAAGAGACCCAGTACTTC.

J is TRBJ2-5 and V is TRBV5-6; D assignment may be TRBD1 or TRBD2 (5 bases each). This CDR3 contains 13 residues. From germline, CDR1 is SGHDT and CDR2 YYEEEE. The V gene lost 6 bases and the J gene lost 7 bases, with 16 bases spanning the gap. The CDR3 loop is CASTSGTRGTQYF. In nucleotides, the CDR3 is TGTGCCAGCACCTCCGGGACGAGGGGGACCCAGTACTTC.

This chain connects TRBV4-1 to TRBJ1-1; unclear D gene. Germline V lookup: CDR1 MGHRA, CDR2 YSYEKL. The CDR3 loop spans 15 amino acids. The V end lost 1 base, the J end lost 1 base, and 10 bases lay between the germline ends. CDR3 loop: CASSQGGSPNTEAFF. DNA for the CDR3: TGCGCCAGCAGCCAAGGCGGATCGCCGAACACTGAAGCTTTCTTT.

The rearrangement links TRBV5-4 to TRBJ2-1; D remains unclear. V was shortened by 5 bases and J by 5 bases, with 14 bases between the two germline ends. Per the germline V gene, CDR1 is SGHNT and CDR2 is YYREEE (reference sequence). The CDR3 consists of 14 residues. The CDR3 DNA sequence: TGTGCCAGCAGGATAGAAATCGGAAACAATGAGCAGTTCTTC. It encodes CASRIEIGNNEQFF.

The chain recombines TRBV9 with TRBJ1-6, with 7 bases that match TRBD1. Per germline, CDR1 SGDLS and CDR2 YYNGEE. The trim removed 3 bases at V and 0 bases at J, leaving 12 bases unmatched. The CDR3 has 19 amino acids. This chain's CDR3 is CASSAGDSLLSSYNSPLHF. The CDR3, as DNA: TGTGCCAGCAGCGCGGGGGACAGCCTCTTAAGCTCCTATAATTCACCCCTCCACTTT.

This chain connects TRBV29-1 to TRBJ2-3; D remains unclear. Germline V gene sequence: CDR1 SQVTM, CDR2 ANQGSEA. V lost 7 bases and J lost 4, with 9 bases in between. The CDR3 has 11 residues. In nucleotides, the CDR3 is TGCAGCGGGGGATTCTCAGATACGCAGTATTTT. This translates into CSGGFSDTQYF.